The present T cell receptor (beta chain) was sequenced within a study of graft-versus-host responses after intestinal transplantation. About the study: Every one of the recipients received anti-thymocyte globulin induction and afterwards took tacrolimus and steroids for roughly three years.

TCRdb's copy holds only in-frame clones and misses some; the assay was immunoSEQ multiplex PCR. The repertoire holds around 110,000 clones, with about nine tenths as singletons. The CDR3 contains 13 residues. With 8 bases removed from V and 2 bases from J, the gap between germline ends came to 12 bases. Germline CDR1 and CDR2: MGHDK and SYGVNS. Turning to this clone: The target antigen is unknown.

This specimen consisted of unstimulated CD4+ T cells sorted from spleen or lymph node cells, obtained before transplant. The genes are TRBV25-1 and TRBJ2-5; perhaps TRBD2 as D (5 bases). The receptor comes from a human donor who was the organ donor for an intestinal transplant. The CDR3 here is CASGLPYQETQYF. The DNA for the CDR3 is TGTGCCAGCGGACTGCCATATCAAGAGACCCAGTACTTC.